The sequence of this T cell receptor beta chain was determined in a study of blood T cells in healthy people across ages. The use of a sample-barcoded 5' primer and a J-beta primer mix characterized a second PCR of roughly 7 to 11 cycles. TCRdb recomputed calls from the 5' RACE reads with MiXCR, one row per CDR3 protein. The repertoire holds around 1.5 million distinct CDR3 sequences, approximately 60% seen once, with 6.7% in the top ten. The germline CDR1 and CDR2 sequences are DFQATT and SNEGSKA (reference sequence). This CDR3 is 12 amino acids long. V lost 3 bases to trimming and J lost 6 bases; unmatched junction nucleotides: 4.

The specimen was blood. The sequence was obtained from a man aged 18 to 30 in good health. This rearrangement joins TRBV20-1 to TRBJ1-1; TRBD1 aligns across 7 bases. CDR3 in DNA: TGCAGTGCTAGGGACAGGAAGTCTGAAGCTTTCTTT. Protein: CSARDRKSEAFF.